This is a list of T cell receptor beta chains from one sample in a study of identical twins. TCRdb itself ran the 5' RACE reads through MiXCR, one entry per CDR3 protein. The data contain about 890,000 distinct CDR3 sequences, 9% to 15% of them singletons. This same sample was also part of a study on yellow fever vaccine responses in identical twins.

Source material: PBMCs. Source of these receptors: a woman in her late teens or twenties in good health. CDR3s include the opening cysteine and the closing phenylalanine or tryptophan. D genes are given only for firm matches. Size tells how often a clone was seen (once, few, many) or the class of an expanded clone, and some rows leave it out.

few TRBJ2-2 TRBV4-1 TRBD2 TGCGCCAGCAGCCAAGAGCCTTCCGGACTAGCGGGACACACCGGGGAGCTGTTTTTT CASSQEPSGLAGHTGELFF
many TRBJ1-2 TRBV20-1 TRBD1 TGCAGTGCTCCAGGGGGCAATGGCTACACCTTC CSAPGGNGYTF
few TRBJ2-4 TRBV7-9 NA TGTGCCAGCAGCATCGGGACCGATATTCAGTACTTC CASSIGTDIQYF
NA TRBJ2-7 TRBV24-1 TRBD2 TGTGCCACCAGTGGCGGGGGGGACGCGAACTACGAGCAGTACTTC CATSGGGDANYEQYF
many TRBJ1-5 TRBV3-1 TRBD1 TGTGCCAGCAGTTTAGGGACAGGGGGTCAGCCCCAGCATTTT CASSLGTGGQPQHF
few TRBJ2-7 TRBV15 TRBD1 TGTGCCACCAGCAGCGACAGGGGCTACGAGCAGTACTTC CATSSDRGYEQYF
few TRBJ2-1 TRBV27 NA TGTGCCAGCAGTTCTGAGCCCTCTGGCCCTAATGAGCAGTTCTTC CASSSEPSGPNEQFF
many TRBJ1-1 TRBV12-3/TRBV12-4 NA TGTGCCAGCAGTTTATTTGGGAACACTGAAGCTTTCTTT CASSLFGNTEAFF
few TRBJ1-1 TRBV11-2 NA TGTGCCAGCAGTCATTACAACACTGAAGCTTTCTTT CASSHYNTEAFF
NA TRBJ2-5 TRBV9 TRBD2 TGTGCCAGCACTCCGCTAGCGGGTTATAAAGAGACCCAGTACTTC CASTPLAGYKETQYF
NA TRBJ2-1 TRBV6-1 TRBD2 TGTGCCAGCAGTGACATAAGCGGGATAACCTACAATGAGCAGTTCTTC CASSDISGITYNEQFF
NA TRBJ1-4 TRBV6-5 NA TGTGCCAGCAGTTACTCCTCGGGGTTTAATGAAAAACTGTTTTTT CASSYSSGFNEKLFF
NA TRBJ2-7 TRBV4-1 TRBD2 TGCGCCAGCAGCCGAGACAAGCGGGAGTTCTACGAGCAGTACTTC CASSRDKREFYEQYF
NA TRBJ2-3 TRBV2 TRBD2 TGTGCCAGCAGTCCATATAGCGGGGCTAGCACAGATACGCAGTATTTT CASSPYSGASTDTQYF
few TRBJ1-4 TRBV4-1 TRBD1 TGCGCCAGCAGCCAACAGGGGGCCGAAGGGGAAAAACTGTTTTTT CASSQQGAEGEKLFF
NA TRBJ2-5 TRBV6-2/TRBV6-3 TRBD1 TGTGCCAGCAGTTACTCGATTCTAAGCTCGACAGGGGGCCAAGAGACCCAGTACTTC CASSYSILSSTGGQETQYF
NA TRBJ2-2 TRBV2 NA TGTGCCAGCAAAAGAGTCAGGGTAGAAACCGGGGAGCTGTTTTTT CASKRVRVETGELFF
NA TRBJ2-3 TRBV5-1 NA TGCGCCAGCCGATATCAGCCTCCAGATACGCAGTATTTT CASRYQPPDTQYF
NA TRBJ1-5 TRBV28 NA TGTGCCAGCAACCTAGGGACACCTAGCAATCAGCCCCAGCATTTT CASNLGTPSNQPQHF
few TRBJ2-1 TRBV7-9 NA TGTGCCAGCAGCACCCCTGGGGTGGTTCGTTCCTACAATGAGCAGTTCTTC CASSTPGVVRSYNEQFF
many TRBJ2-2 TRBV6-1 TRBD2 TGTGCCAGCAGGACTAGCGGGATATCCGGGGAGCTGTTTTTT CASRTSGISGELFF
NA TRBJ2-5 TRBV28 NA TGTGCCAGCATAGGGGGGGGAGCCGAGACCCAGTACTTC CASIGGGAETQYF
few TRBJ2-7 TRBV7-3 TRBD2 TGTGCCAGCAGCCAAGAGAGGGCGGGAGCGTCCTACGAGCAGTACTTC CASSQERAGASYEQYF
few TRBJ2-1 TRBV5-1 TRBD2 TGCGCCAGCAGCTTCATAACTAGCGGGGACAATGAGCAGTTCTTC CASSFITSGDNEQFF
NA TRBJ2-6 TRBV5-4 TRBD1 TGTGCCAGCAGCCGTGGGACAGGGAGTTCTGGGGCCAACGTCCTGACTTTC CASSRGTGSSGANVLTF
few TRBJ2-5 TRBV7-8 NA TGTGCCAGCAGCTTAGAATTCGGTAGCGGCAACCAAGAGACCCAGTACTTC CASSLEFGSGNQETQYF
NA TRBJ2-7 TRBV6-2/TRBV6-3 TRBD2 TGTGCCAGCAGTGGGACTAGCGGGATCGACGAGCAGTACTTC CASSGTSGIDEQYF
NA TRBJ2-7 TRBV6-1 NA TGTGCCAGCAGCCTTCTGGAGGGATCCTACGAGCAGTACTTC CASSLLEGSYEQYF
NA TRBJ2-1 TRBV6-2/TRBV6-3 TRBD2 TGTGCCAGCAGTTTGGATAGCGGGAGGTTCAATGAGCAGTTCTTC CASSLDSGRFNEQFF
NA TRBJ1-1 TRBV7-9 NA TGTGCCACCACCCCAAGGGAATACACTGAAGCTTTCTTT CATTPREYTEAFF
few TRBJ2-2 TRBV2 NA TGTGCCAGCAGTGTAATAACGGGACAAACGAACACCGGGGAGCTGTTTTTT CASSVITGQTNTGELFF
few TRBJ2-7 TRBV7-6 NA TGTGCCAGCAGCAACCTGGGACACCTTCCCTACGAGCAGTACTTC CASSNLGHLPYEQYF
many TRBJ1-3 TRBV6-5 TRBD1 TGTGCCAGCAGTTCGACAGGGTCGGGTGGAAACACCATATATTTT CASSSTGSGGNTIYF
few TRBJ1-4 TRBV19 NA TGTGCCAGTAGCCGCGTGGCATCAACTAATGAAAAACTGTTTTTT CASSRVASTNEKLFF
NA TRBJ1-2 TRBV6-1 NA TGTGCCAGCAGCCCTCGATTGACAGGACCTCTCTATGGCTACACCTTC CASSPRLTGPLYGYTF
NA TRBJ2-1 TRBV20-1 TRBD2 TGCAGTGCTAGAGTGTCCGGGACTAGATCTCTCTCCCGGAACAATGAGCAGTTCTTC CSARVSGTRSLSRNNEQFF
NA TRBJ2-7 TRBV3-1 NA TGTGCCAGCAGTCCCATTCCGGGATATCGCAAATCCTACGAGCAGTACTTC CASSPIPGYRKSYEQYF
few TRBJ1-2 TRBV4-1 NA TGCGCCAGCAGCCAAGATCAAGGGTTTTATGGCTACACCTTC CASSQDQGFYGYTF
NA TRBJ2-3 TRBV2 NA TGTGCCTCCCAATCAAGGACAGCGAGCACAGATACGCAGTATTTT CASQSRTASTDTQYF
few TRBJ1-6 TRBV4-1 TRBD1 TGCGCCAGCCAGGGGACAGGGGGCTCCTATAATTCACCCCTCCACTTT CASQGTGGSYNSPLHF
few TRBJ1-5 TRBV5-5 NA TGTGCCAGCAGCTTGTATGGGGGTGAAGCCCAGCATTTT CASSLYGGEAQHF
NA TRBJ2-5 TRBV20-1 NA TGCAGGGCAAGGGATCCCCGCCAAGAGACCCAGTACTTC CRARDPRQETQYF
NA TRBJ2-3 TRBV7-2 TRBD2 TGTGCCAGCAGCTTATTCCGTGCGGGGGGGAACATAGATACGCAGTATTTT CASSLFRAGGNIDTQYF
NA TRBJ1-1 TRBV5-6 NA TGTGCCAGCAGCTCTAAACTAAAGGACCCGTTTTTGACTGAAGCTTTCTTT CASSSKLKDPFLTEAFF
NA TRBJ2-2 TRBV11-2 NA TGTGCCAGCAGCTCTACACGAGGGACCGGGGAGCTGTTTTTT CASSSTRGTGELFF
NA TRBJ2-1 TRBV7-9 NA TGTGCCAGCAGCTTAGAACCCGTGCAGTTCTTC CASSLEPVQFF
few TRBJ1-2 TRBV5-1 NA TGCGCCAGCAGCTTGGAACAGGAGAATGGCTACACCTTC CASSLEQENGYTF
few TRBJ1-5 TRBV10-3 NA TGTGCCACGACCCGGGTCCTCAATCAGCCCCAGCATTTT CATTRVLNQPQHF
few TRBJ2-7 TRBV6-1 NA TGTGCCAGCAGCCCCGGGACTTCCACGCAGCAGTACTTC CASSPGTSTQQYF
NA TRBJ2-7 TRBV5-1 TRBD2 TGCGCCAGCAGCCCGACGGGACTAGCGGGGTCCTACGAGCAGTACTTC CASSPTGLAGSYEQYF
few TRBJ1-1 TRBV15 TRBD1 TGTGCCACAACATACGACAGGGGCAACACTGAAGCTTTCTTT CATTYDRGNTEAFF
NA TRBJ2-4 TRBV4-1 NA TGCGCCAGCAGCCAAGATCTTGGGGTCGCCAAAAACATTCAGTACTTC CASSQDLGVAKNIQYF
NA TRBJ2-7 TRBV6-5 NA TGTGCCAGCAGTTATGAGGGACGAGGGGCCTACGAGCAGTACTTC CASSYEGRGAYEQYF
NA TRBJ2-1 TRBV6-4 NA TGTGCCAGCAGTGATGGGGAGAACAATGAGCAGTTCTTC CASSDGENNEQFF
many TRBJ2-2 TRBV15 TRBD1 TGTGCCACCAGCAGAGAGGCAGGGGGCACCGGGGAGCTGTTTTTT CATSREAGGTGELFF
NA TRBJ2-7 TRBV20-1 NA TGCAGTGCTTCCGGGACCCGCGTTGGTGAGCAGTACTTC CSASGTRVGEQYF
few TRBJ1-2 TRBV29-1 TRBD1 TGCAGCGTTTCGCAGGGGGCGGGTGGCTACACCTTC CSVSQGAGGYTF
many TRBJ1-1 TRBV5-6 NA TGTGCCAGCAACAAGGGCGCCACTGAAGCTTTCTTT CASNKGATEAFF
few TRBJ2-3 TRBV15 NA TGTGCCACCAGCAGCGATTCAGCCCCGGGCACAGATACGCAGTATTTT CATSSDSAPGTDTQYF
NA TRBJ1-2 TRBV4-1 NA TGCGCCAGCAGCCAGGGACACGCCGGCGGCTACACCTTC CASSQGHAGGYTF